A selection of T cell receptor beta chains follows, all from one sample in a study of CD8 T cells in Susac syndrome. Using its own MiXCR run on the immunoSEQ multiplex PCR reads, TCRdb lists one record per CDR3 protein. The top ten clones hold roughly 0.094% of a sample with approximately 160,000 distinct CDR3 sequences, approximately 93% of them seen once. Material for sequencing was CD4+ T cells from PBMCs. These receptors came from a human donor with multiple sclerosis. The CDR3 runs from the conserved cysteine through the conserved F or W. The order of the fields is J gene, D gene, clone size, V gene, CDR3 protein, CDR3 DNA. D genes are given only for firm matches. Rows give clone size only sometimes, using once, few, many, or a class for an expanded clone.

J gene: TRBJ1-1; D gene: NA; clone size: NA; V gene: TRBV18; CDR3 protein: CASSPLGLNTEAFF; CDR3 DNA: TGTGCCAGCTCACCCTTAGGCTTGAACACTGAAGCTTTCTTT
J gene: TRBJ2-7; D gene: TRBD1; clone size: NA; V gene: TRBV19; CDR3 protein: CASSKITGAGSYEQYF; CDR3 DNA: TGTGCCAGTAGCAAAATTACAGGGGCAGGCTCCTACGAGCAGTACTTC
J gene: TRBJ1-5; D gene: NA; clone size: NA; V gene: TRBV20-1; CDR3 protein: CSARVGAAERPQHF; CDR3 DNA: TGCAGTGCTAGAGTCGGAGCCGCTGAGAGGCCCCAGCATTTT
J gene: TRBJ1-2; D gene: NA; clone size: NA; V gene: TRBV20-1; CDR3 protein: CSARVPPNYGYTF; CDR3 DNA: TGCAGTGCTAGAGTCCCTCCTAACTATGGCTACACCTTC
J gene: TRBJ2-1; D gene: TRBD2; clone size: NA; V gene: TRBV7-9; CDR3 protein: CASSLPGLATNEQFF; CDR3 DNA: TGTGCCAGCAGCTTGCCGGGACTAGCAACCAATGAGCAGTTCTTC
J gene: TRBJ2-2; D gene: NA; clone size: NA; V gene: TRBV9; CDR3 protein: CASSDGTSNTGELFF; CDR3 DNA: TGTGCCAGCAGCGACGGGACATCGAACACCGGGGAGCTGTTTTTT
J gene: TRBJ2-5; D gene: NA; clone size: once; V gene: TRBV29-1; CDR3 protein: CSVALVETQYF; CDR3 DNA: TGCAGCGTTGCACTAGTTGAGACCCAGTACTTC
J gene: TRBJ2-3; D gene: TRBD1; clone size: NA; V gene: TRBV30; CDR3 protein: CAWSVKQGAGETQYF; CDR3 DNA: TGTGCCTGGAGTGTAAAACAGGGGGCCGGGGAAACGCAGTATTTT
J gene: TRBJ2-1; D gene: TRBD2; clone size: NA; V gene: TRBV12-3/TRBV12-4; CDR3 protein: CASSFWRGVSYNEQFF; CDR3 DNA: TGTGCCAGCAGTTTTTGGCGGGGGGTATCCTACAATGAGCAGTTCTTC
J gene: TRBJ1-2; D gene: NA; clone size: NA; V gene: TRBV4-3; CDR3 protein: CASSQDWTDGYTF; CDR3 DNA: TGCGCCAGCAGCCAAGATTGGACAGATGGCTACACCTTC
J gene: TRBJ2-7; D gene: TRBD2; clone size: NA; V gene: TRBV10-3; CDR3 protein: CAIRGAGAVHEQYF; CDR3 DNA: TGTGCCATCAGAGGAGCGGGAGCTGTCCACGAGCAGTACTTC
J gene: TRBJ1-1; D gene: TRBD1; clone size: few; V gene: TRBV5-1; CDR3 protein: CASSGTGTGNTEAFF; CDR3 DNA: TGCGCCAGCAGCGGTACCGGGACAGGGAACACTGAAGCTTTCTTT
J gene: TRBJ2-3; D gene: TRBD1; clone size: NA; V gene: TRBV7-9; CDR3 protein: CASSLGLGGLPDTQYF; CDR3 DNA: TGTGCCAGCAGCTTAGGTTTAGGGGGCTTGCCAGATACGCAGTATTTT
J gene: TRBJ2-2; D gene: TRBD2; clone size: NA; V gene: TRBV7-2; CDR3 protein: CASSFLAGANTGELFF; CDR3 DNA: TGTGCCAGCAGCTTTCTAGCGGGAGCGAACACCGGGGAGCTGTTTTTT